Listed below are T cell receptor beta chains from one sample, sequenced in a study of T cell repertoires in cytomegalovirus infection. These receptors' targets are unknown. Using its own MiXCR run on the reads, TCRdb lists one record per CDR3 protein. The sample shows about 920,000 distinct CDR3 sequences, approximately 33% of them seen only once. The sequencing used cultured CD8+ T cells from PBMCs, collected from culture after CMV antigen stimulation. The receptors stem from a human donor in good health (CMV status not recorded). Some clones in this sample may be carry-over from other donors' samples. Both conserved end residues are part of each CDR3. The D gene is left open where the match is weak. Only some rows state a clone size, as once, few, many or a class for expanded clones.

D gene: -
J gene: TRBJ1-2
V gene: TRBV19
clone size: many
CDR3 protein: CASSIFAGHYGYTF
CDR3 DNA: TGTGCCAGTAGTATTTTCGCTGGCCACTATGGCTACACCTTC

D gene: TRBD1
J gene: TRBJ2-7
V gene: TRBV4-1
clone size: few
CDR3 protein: CASSLRGPNYEQYF
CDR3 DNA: TGCGCCAGCAGCCTGAGGGGGCCCAACTACGAGCAGTACTTC

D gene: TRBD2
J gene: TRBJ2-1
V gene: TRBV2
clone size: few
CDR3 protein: CASSESGLAGVEQFF
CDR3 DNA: TGTGCCAGCAGTGAATCGGGACTAGCGGGGGTTGAGCAGTTCTTC

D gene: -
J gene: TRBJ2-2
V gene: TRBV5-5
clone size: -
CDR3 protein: CASSLVPYRGLPNTGELFF
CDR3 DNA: TGTGCCAGCAGCTTGGTTCCGTATCGGGGCCTACCGAACACCGGGGAGCTGTTTTTT

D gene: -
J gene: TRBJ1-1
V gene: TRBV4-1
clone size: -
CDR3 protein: CASSPGAGQTNTEAFF
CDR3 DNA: TGCGCCAGCAGCCCGGGGGCCGGACAAACGAACACTGAAGCTTTCTTT

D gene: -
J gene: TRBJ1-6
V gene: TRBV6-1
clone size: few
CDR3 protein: CASSPTRGAYNSPLHF
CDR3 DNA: TGTGCCAGCAGTCCTACCAGGGGAGCCTATAATTCACCCCTCCACTTT

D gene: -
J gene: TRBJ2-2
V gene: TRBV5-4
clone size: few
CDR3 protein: CASSPLATGELFF
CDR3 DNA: TGTGCCAGCAGCCCTCTTGCCACCGGGGAGCTGTTTTTT

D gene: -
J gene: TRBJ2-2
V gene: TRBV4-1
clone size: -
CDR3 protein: CASSQLGGTGELFF
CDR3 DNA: TGCGCCAGCAGCCAACTAGGGGGAACCGGGGAGCTGTTTTTT

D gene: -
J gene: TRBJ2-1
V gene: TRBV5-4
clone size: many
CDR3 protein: CASSPPSLFSYNEQFF
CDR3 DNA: TGTGCCAGCAGTCCCCCCAGCTTGTTCTCCTACAATGAGCAGTTCTTC

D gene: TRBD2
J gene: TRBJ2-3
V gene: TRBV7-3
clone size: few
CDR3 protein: CASSLTSAGGYFDTQYF
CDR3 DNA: TGTGCCAGCAGCTTAACGTCGGCGGGGGGGTACTTCGATACGCAGTATTTT

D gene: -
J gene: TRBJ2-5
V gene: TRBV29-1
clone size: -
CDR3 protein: CSVEENGDGQETQYF
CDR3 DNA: TGCAGCGTTGAAGAAAACGGGGACGGCCAAGAGACCCAGTACTTC

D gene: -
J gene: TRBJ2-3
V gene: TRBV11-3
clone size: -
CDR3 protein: CASSPGAFGTQYF
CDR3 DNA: TGTGCCAGCAGCCCCGGGGCCTTCGGTACGCAGTATTTT

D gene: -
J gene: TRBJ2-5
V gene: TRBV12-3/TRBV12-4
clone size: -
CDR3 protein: CASSFRKWGEGETQYF
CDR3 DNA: TGTGCCAGCAGTTTTAGGAAGTGGGGGGAAGGAGAGACCCAGTACTTC

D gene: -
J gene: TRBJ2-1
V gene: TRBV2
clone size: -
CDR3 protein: CASLGGFNEQFF
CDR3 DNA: TGTGCCAGCTTAGGGGGGTTTAATGAGCAGTTCTTC

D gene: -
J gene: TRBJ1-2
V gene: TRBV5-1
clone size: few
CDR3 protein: CASSTDSGGYTF
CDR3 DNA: TGCGCCAGCAGCACTGACTCTGGAGGCTACACCTTC

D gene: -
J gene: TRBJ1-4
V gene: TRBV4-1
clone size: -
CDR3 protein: CASSLQRWEKLFF
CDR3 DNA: TGCGCCAGCAGCCTCCAGAGGTGGGAAAAACTGTTTTTT

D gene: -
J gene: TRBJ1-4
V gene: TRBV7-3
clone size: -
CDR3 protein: CASSPLRPRTGLEKLFF
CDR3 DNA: TGTGCCAGCAGCCCCTTACGCCCCCGTACGGGGCTTGAAAAACTGTTTTTT

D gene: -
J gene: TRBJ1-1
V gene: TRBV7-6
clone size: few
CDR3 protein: CASSLTPWGNTEAFF
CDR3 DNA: TGTGCCAGCAGCTTGACCCCGTGGGGGAACACTGAAGCTTTCTTT

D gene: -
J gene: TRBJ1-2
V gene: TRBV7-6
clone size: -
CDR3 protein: CASSLLLGPFGYDYTF
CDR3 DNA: TGTGCCAGCAGCTTACTCCTAGGCCCTTTCGGGTATGACTACACCTTC

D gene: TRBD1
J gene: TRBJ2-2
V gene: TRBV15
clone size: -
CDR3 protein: CATSGVGGDTGELFF
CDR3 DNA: TGTGCCACCAGTGGGGTAGGGGGCGACACCGGGGAGCTGTTTTTT

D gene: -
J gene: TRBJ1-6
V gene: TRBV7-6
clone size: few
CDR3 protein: CASSRHREERSPLHF
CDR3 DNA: TGTGCCAGCAGCCGACACAGGGAGGAGCGCTCACCCCTCCACTTT

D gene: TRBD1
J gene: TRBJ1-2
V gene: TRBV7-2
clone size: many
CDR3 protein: CASSLVSGGQSAGYTF
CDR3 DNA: TGTGCCAGCAGCTTAGTCTCCGGGGGACAGTCGGCTGGCTACACCTTC

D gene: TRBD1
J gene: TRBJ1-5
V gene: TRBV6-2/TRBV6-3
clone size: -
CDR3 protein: CASSGTGYQPQHF
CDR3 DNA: TGTGCCAGCAGTGGGACAGGGTATCAGCCCCAGCATTTT

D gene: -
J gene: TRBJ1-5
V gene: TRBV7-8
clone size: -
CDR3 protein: CASSGLHQGSNQPQHF
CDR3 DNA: TGTGCCAGCAGCGGACTACATCAGGGCAGCAATCAGCCCCAGCATTTT

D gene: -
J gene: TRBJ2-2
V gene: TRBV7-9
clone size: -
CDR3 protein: CASSSPDREGTGELFF
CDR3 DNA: TGTGCCAGCAGCTCACCGGACAGGGAGGGTACCGGGGAGCTGTTTTTT

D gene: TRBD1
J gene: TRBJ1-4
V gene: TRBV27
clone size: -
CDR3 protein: CASRGQGAYEKLFF
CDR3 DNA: TGTGCCAGCAGAGGACAGGGGGCATATGAAAAACTGTTTTTT

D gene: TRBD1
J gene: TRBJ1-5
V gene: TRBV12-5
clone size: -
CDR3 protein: CASGVDRGLDSNQPQHF
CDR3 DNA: TGTGCTAGTGGTGTGGACAGGGGGCTGGATAGCAATCAGCCCCAGCATTTT

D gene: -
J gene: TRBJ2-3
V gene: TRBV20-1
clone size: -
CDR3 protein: CSASGGRTDTQYF
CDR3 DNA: TGCAGTGCTTCTGGAGGACGCACAGATACGCAGTATTTT

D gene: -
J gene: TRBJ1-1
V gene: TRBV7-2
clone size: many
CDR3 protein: CASSRGWGTEAFF
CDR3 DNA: TGTGCCAGCAGCCGGGGTTGGGGCACTGAAGCTTTCTTT

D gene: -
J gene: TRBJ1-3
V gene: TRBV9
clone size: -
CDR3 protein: CASSADGGNTIYF
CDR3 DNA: TGTGCCAGCAGCGCCGATGGGGGAAACACCATATATTTT

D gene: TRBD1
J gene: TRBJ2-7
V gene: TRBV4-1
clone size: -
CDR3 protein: CASSQDSRGPTYEQYF
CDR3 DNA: TGCGCCAGCAGCCAAGATTCCAGGGGGCCTACCTACGAGCAGTACTTC

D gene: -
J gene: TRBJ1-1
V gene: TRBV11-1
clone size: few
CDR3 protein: CASSLAQVPNTEAFF
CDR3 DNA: TGTGCCAGCAGCTTAGCACAGGTCCCGAACACTGAAGCTTTCTTT

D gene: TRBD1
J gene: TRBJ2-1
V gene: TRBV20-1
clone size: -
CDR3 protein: CSARDPQGAYYNEQFF
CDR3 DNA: TGCAGTGCTAGAGATCCTCAGGGGGCGTACTACAATGAGCAGTTCTTC

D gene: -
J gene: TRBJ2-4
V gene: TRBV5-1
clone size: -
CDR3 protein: CASSLYSTKNIQYF
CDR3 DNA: TGCGCCAGCAGCCTGTACAGCACCAAAAACATTCAGTACTTC

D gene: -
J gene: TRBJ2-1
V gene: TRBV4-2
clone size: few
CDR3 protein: CASSQDGRGEQFF
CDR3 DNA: TGTGCCAGCAGCCAAGATGGGCGCGGGGAGCAGTTCTTC

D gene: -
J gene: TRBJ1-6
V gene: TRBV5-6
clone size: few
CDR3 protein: CASSSGGVNSPLHF
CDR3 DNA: TGTGCCAGCAGCTCTGGGGGTGTTAATTCACCCCTCCACTTT

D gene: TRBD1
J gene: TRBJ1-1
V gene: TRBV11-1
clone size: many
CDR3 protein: CASSFSTGEAFF
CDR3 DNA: TGTGCCAGCAGCTTCTCGACAGGGGAAGCTTTCTTT

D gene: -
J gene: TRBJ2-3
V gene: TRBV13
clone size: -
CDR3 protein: CASSFYLAGGTDTQYF
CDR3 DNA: TGTGCCAGCAGCTTCTACCTAGCAGGAGGTACAGATACGCAGTATTTT

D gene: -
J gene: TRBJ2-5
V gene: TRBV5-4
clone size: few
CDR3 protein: CASRGTGRGETQYF
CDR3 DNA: TGTGCCAGCAGAGGGACGGGAAGAGGGGAGACCCAGTACTTC

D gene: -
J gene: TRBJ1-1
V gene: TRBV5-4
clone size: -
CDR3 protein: CASSLDGTMNTEAFF
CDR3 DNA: TGTGCCAGCAGCCTGGACGGAACAATGAACACTGAAGCTTTCTTT

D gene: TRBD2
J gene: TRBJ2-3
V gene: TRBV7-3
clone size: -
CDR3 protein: CASSRRGGADTQYF
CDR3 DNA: TGTGCCAGCAGCCGTCGTGGGGGGGCAGATACGCAGTATTTT

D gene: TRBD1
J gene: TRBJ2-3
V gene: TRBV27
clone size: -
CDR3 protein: CASSLKGTGGRTDTQYF
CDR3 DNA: TGTGCCAGCAGTTTAAAAGGGACAGGGGGTCGGACAGATACGCAGTATTTT